Included here is one T cell receptor beta chain sequence, with context. Its antigen is unidentified. This record belongs to a study of cytomegalovirus exposure and HLA in healthy donors. Findings and limits, study-wide: For most subjects, TCR beta sequences were reported to predict HLA-A and HLA-B alleles with accuracy. When analyzed later, a missense DCLRE1C variant was found to be linked to TCR beta V- and J-gene trimming. Sequencing artifact likely explains a cluster of highly shared sequence variants.

CDR1 is SGDLS and CDR2 is YYNGEE in the germline V gene. The CDR3 contains 13 residues. V lost 3 bases and J lost 5, with 12 bases in between. The PCR contained 60 Vbeta and 13 Jbeta primers. The table came from immunoSEQ multiplex PCR; TCRdb's copy has only in-frame clones and leaves some out. The sample has more than 110,000 clones; roughly 80% are singletons. Material: PBMCs. The clonotype originates from a woman aged 50 to 60 in good health and CMV-seropositive. This sequence joins TRBV9 and TRBJ2-7, with D maybe TRBD2 (5 bases). DNA of the CDR3: TGTGCCAGCAGCGAGGGAGAGGTCAACGAGCAGTACTTC. Amino acids: CASSEGEVNEQYF.